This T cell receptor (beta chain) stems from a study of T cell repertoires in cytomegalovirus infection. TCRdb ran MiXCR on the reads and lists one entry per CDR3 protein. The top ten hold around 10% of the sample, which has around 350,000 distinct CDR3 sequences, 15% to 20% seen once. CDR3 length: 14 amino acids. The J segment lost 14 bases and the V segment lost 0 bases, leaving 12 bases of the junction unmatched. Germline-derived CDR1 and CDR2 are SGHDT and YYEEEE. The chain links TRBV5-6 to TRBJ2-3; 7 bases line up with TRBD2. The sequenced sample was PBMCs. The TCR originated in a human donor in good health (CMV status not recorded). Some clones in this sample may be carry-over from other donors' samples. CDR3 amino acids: CASSLASPGLPPYF. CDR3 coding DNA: TGTGCCAGCAGCTTGGCCTCCCCGGGACTACCCCCGTATTTT.